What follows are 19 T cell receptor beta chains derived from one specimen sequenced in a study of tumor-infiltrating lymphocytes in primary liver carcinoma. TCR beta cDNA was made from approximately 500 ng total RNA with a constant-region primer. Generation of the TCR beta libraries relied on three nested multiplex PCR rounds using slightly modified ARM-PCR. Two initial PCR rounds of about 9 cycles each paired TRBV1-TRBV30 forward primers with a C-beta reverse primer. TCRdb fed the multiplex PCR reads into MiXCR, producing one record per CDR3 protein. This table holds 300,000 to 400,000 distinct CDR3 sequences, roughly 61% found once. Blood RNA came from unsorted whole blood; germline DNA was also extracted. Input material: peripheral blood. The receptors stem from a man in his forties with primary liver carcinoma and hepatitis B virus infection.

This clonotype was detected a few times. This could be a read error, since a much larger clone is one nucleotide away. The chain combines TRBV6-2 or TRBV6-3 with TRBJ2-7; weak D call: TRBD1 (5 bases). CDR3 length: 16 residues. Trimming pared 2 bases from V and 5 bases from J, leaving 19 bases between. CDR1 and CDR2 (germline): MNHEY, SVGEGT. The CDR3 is CASSYGARVRIDEQYF. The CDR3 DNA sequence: TGTGCCAGCAGTTACGGGGCCAGAGTAAGGATCGACGAGCAGTACTTC.

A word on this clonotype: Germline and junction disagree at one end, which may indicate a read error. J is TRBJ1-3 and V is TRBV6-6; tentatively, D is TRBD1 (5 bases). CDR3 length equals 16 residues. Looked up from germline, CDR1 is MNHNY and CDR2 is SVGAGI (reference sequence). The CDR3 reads CAGSFGGLGAGNTIHF. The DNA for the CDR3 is TGTGCCGGCAGTTTCGGGGGACTTGGGGCTGGAAACACCATACATTTT.

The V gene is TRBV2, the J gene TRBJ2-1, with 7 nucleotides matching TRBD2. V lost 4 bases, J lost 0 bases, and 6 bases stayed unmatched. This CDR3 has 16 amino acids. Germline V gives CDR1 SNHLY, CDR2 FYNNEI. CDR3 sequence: CASSGRGGSSYNEQFF. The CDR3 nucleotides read TGTGCCAGCAGTGGGAGGGGCGGGAGCTCCTACAATGAGCAGTTCTTC.

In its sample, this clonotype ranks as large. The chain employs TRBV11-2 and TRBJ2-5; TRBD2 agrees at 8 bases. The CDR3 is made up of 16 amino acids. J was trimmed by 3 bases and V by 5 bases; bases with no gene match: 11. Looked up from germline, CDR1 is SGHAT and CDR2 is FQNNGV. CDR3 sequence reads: CASSQTPGGGKETQYF. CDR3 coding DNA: TGTGCCAGCAGCCAAACTCCTGGCGGGGGGAAAGAGACCCAGTACTTC.

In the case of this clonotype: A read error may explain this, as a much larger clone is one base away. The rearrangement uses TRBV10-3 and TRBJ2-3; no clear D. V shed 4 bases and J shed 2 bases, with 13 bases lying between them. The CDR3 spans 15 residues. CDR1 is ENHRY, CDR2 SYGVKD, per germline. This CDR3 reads CAISVTRSHTDTQYF. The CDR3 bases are TGTGCCATCAGTGTGACCCGTAGCCACACAGATACGCAGTATTTT.

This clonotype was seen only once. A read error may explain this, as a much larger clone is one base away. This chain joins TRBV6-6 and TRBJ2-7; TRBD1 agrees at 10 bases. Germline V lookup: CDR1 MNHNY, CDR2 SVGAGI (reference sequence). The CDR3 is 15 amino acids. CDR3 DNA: TGTACCAGCAGTTACTTGGGGGACAGGGGCTACGAGCAGTACTTC. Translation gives CTSSYLGDRGYEQYF.

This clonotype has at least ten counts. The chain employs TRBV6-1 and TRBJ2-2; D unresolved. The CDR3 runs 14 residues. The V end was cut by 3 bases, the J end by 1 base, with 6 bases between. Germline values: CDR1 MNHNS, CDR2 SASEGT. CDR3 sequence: CASSEVWNTGELFF. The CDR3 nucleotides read TGTGCCAGCAGTGAGGTTTGGAACACCGGGGAGCTGTTTTTT.

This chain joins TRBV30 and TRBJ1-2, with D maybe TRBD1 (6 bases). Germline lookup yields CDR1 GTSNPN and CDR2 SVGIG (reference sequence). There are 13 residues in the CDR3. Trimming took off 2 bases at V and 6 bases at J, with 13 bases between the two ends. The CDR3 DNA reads TGTGCCTGGAGTCCGTCGGGGGGCCATGGCTACACCTTC. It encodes CAWSPSGGHGYTF.

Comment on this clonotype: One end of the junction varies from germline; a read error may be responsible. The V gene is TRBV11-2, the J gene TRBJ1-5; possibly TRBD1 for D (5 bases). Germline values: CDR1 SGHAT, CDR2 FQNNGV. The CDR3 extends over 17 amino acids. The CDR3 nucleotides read TGTGCCGGCAGCTTAGTAGGGGTAACACGGAGCAATCAGCCCCAGCATTTT. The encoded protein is CAGSLVGVTRSNQPQHF. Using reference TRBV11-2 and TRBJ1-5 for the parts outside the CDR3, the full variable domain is EAGVAQSPRYKIIEKRQSVAFWCNPISGHATLYWYQQILGQGPKLLIQFQNNGVVDDSQLPKDRFSAERLKGVDSTLKIQPAKLEDSAVYLCAGSLVGVTRSNQPQHFGDGTRLSIL.

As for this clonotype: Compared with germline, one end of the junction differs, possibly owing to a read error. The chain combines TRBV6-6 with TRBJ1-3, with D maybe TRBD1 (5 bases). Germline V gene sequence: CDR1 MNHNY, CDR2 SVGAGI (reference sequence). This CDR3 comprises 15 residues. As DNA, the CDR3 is TGTGCCAGCAGCCACATGGCACAGGAGGGAAACGCCATATATTTT. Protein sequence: CASSHMAQEGNAIYF.

This chain's CDR3 is CASSQTGETQYF. CDR3 nucleotides: TGTGCCAGCAGCCAAACGGGGGAGACCCAGTACTTC. V is TRBV11-2 and J is TRBJ2-5; D may be TRBD2 (5 bases). This CDR3 has 12 residues. Per the germline V gene, CDR1 is SGHAT and CDR2 is FQNNGV. V lost 5 bases to trimming and J lost 5 bases, with 9 bases between them.

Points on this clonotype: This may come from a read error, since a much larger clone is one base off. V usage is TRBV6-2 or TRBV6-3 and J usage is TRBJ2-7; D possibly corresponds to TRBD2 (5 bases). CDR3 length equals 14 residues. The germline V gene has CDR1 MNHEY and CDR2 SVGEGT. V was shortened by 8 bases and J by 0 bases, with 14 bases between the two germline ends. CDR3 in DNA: TGTGCCAGCGTGGCTAGCTGGAGCTCCTACGAGCAGTACTTC. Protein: CASVASWSSYEQYF.

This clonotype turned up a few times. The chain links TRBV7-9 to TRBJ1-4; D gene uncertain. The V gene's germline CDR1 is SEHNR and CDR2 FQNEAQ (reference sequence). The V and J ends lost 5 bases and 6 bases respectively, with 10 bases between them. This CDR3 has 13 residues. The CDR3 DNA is TGTGCCAGCAGCCCTAAGAGCCATGAAAAACTGTTTTTT. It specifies CASSPKSHEKLFF.

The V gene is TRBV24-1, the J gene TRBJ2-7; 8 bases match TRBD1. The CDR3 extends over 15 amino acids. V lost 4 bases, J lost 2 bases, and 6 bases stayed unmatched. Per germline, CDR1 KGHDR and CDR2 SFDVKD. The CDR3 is CATSDPRDRTYEQYF. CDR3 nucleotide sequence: TGTGCCACCAGTGACCCCCGGGACAGGACCTACGAGCAGTACTTC.

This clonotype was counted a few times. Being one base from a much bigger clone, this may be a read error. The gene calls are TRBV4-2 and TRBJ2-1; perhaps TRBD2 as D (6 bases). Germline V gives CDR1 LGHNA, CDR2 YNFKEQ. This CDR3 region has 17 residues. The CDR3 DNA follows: TGTGTCAGCAGCCAAGGGTTGCGGGATTACTCCTACAATGAGCAGTTCTTC. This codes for CVSSQGLRDYSYNEQFF.

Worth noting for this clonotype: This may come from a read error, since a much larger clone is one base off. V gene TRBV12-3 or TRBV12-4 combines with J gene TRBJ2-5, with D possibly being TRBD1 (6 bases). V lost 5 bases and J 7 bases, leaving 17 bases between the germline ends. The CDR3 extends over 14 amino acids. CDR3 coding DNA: TGTGCCAGCAGTCAGGACAGTCCCTTAGTGACCCAGTACTTC. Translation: CASSQDSPLVTQYF.

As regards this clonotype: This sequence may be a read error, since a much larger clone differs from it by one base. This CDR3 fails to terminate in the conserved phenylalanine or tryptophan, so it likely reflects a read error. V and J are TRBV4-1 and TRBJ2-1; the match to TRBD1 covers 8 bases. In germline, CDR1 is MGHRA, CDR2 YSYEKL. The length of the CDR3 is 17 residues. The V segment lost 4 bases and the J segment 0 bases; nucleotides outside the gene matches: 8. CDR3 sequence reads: CASSRSGTGGSYNEQFL. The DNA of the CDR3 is TGCGCCAGCAGCCGAAGCGGAACAGGGGGCTCCTACAATGAGCAGTTCCTC.

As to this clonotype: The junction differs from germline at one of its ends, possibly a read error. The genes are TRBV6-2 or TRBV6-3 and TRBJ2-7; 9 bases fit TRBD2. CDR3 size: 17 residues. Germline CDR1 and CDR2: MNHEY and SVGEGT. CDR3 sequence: CARSYGTSRRETSEQYF. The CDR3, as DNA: TGTGCCAGAAGTTACGGGACTAGCCGGAGGGAAACCTCCGAGCAGTACTTC.

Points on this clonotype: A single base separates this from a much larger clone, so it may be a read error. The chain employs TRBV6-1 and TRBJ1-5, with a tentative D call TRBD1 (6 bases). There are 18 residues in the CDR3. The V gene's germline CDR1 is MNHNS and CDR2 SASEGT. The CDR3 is CVSASSTGGGYSNQPQHF. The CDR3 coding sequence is TGTGTCAGCGCCTCCTCAACAGGAGGGGGATATAGCAATCAGCCCCAGCATTTT.